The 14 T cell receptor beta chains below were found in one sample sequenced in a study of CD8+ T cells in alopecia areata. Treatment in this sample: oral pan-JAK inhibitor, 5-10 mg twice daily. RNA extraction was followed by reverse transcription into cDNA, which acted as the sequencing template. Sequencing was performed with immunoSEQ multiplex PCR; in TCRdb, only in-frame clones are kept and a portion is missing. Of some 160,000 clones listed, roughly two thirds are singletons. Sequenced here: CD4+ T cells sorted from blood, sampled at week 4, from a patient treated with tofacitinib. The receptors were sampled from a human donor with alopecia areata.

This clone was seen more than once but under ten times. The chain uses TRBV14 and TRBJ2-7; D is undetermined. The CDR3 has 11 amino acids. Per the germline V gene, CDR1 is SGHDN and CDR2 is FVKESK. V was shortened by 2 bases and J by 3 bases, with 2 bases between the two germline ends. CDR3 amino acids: CASSQFYEQYF. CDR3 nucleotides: TGTGCCAGCAGCCAATTCTACGAGCAGTACTTC. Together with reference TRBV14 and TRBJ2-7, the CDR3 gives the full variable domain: EAGVTQFPSHSVIEKGQTVTLRCDPISGHDNLYWYRRVMGKEIKFLLHFVKESKQDESGMPNNRFLAERTGGTYSTLKVQPAELEDSGVYFCASSQFYEQYFGPGTRLTVT.

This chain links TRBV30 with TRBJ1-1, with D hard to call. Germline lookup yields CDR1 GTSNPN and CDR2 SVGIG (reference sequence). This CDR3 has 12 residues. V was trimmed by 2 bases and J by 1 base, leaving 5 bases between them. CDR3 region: CAWSHQNTEAFF. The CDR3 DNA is TGTGCCTGGAGTCATCAGAACACTGAAGCTTTCTTT.

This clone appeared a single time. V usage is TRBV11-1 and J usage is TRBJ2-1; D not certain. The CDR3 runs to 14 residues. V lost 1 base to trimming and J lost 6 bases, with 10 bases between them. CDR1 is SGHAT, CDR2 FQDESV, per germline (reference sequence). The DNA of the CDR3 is TGTGCCAGCAGCTTAGGACCTGACATCAATGAGCAGTTCTTC. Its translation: CASSLGPDINEQFF. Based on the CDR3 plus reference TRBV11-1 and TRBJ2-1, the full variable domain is EAEVAQSPRYKITEKSQAVAFWCDPISGHATLYWYRQILGQGPELLVQFQDESVVDDSQLPKDRFSAERLKGVDSTLKIQPAELGDSAMYLCASSLGPDINEQFFGPGTRLTVL.

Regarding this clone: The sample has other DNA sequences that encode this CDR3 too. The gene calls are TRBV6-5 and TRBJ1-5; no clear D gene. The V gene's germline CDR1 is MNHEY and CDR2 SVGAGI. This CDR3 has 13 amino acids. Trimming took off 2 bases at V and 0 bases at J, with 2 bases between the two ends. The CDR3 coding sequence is TGTGCCAGCAGTTACAATAGCAATCAGCCCCAGCATTTT. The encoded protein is CASSYNSNQPQHF.

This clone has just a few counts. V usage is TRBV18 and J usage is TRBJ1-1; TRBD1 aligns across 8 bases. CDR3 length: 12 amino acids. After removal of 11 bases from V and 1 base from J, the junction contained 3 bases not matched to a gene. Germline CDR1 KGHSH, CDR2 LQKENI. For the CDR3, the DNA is TGTGCCGCAGGACAGGGGAACACTGAAGCTTTCTTT. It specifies CAAGQGNTEAFF. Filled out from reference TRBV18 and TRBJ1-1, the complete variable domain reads NAGVMQNPRHLVRRRGQEARLRCSPMKGHSHVYWYRQLPEEGLKFMVYLQKENIIDESGMPKERFSAEFPKEGPSILRIQQVVRGDSAAYFCAAGQGNTEAFFGQGTRLTVV.

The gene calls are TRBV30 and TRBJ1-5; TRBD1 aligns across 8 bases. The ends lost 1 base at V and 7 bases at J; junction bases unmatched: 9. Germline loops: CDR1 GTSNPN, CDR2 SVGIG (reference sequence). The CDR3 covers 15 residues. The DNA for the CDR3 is TGTGCCTGGAGTGACCCTGGACAGGGTAGGCAGCCCCAGCATTTT. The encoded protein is CAWSDPGQGRQPQHF. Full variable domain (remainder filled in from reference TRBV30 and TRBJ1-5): SQTIHQWPATLVQPVGSPLSLECTVEGTSNPNLYWYRQAAGRGLQLLFYSVGIGQISSEVPQNLSASRPQDRQFILSSKKLLLSDSGFYLCAWSDPGQGRQPQHFGDGTRLSIL.

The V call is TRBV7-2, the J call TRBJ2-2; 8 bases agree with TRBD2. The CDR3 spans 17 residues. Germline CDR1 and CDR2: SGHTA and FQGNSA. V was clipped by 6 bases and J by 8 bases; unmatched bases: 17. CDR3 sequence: CASSSLRGADPIGELFF. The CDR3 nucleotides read TGTGCCAGCAGTTCTCTGCGGGGGGCCGACCCTATAGGGGAGCTGTTTTTT.

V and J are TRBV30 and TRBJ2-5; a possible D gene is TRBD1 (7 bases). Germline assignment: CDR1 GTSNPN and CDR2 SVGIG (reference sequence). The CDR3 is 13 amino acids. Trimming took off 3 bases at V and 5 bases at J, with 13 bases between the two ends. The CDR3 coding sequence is TGTGCCTGGAGCCTCAGGGGGGTCGAGACCCAGTACTTC. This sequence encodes CAWSLRGVETQYF.

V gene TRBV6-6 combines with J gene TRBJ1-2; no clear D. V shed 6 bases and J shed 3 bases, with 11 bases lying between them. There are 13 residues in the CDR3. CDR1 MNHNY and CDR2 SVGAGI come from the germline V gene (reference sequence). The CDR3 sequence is CASSPTRDYGYTF. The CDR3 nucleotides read TGTGCCAGCAGCCCGACGAGGGACTATGGCTACACCTTC.

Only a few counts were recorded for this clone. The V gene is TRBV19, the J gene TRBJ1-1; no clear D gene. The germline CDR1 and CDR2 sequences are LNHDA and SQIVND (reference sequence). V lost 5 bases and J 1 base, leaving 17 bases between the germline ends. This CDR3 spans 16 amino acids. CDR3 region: CASSPDSQSWNTEAFF. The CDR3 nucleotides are TGTGCCAGTAGTCCAGATTCGCAAAGCTGGAACACTGAAGCTTTCTTT.

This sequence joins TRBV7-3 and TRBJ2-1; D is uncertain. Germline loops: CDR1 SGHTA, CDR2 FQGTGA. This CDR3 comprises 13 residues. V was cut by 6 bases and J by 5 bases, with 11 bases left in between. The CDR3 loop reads CASSSTANNEQFF. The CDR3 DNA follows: TGTGCCAGCAGTTCCACGGCCAACAATGAGCAGTTCTTC.

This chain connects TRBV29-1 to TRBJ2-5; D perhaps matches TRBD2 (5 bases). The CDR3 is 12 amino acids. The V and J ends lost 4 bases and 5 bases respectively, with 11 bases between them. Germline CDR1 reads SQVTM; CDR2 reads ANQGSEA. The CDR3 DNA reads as TGCAGCGTTGGTAGCGAGGTTGAGACCCAGTACTTC. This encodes CSVGSEVETQYF.

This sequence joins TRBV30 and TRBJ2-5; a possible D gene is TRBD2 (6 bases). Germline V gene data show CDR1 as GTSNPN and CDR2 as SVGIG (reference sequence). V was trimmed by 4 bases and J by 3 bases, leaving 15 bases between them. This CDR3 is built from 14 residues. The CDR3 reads CAWNRGLGEETQYF. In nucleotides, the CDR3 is TGTGCCTGGAATCGGGGGTTGGGGGAAGAGACCCAGTACTTC.

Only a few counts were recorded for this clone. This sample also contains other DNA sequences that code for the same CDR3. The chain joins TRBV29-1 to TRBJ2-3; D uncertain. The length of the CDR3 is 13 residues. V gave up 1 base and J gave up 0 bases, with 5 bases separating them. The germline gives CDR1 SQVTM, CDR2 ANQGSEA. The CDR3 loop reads CSVEVGSTDTQYF. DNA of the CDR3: TGCAGCGTTGAAGTAGGAAGCACAGATACGCAGTATTTT.